The 5 T cell receptor beta chains reported below all come from one sample, sequenced in a study of T cell responses to AZD1222 COVID-19 vaccine. Only in-frame clones appear in the TCRdb table, and some are missing; sequencing was by immunoSEQ multiplex PCR. The repertoire has 150,000 or so clones, under 95% of them found once; the top ten carry roughly 9%. Source: peripheral blood, taken on day 0 of AZD1222 vaccination. These TCRs come from an adult in good health.

CDR3 bases: TGTGCCACTCTGAGAGCAGCAGCGAACACTGAAGCTTTCTTT. It translates to CATLRAAANTEAFF. This chain uses TRBV10-3 with TRBJ1-1; D unclear. Trimming cost V 10 bases and J 1 base, with 16 bases left between them. CDR3 length equals 14 residues. Germline V gene sequence: CDR1 ENHRY, CDR2 SYGVKD.

In DNA, the CDR3 is TGTGCCAGCAGCTTAGGAGGGACCAGAACCGGGGAGCTGTTTTTT. Its protein is CASSLGGTRTGELFF. V and J are TRBV7-2 and TRBJ2-2; the D call may be TRBD1 or TRBD2 (5 bases each). Germline V gene lookup returns CDR1 SGHTA and CDR2 FQGNSA. V was shortened by 1 base and J by 5 bases, with 11 bases between the two germline ends. This CDR3 contains 15 residues.

Only one count was recorded for this clone. The chain carries TRBV6-2 or TRBV6-3 and TRBJ1-5, with D maybe TRBD1 (5 bases). Trimming took 0 bases from V and 4 from J, leaving 19 bases between them. Germline assignment: CDR1 MNHEY and CDR2 SVGEGT. This CDR3 has 18 amino acids. The CDR3 sequence is CASSYSMEPRGNNQPQHF. DNA for the CDR3: TGTGCCAGCAGTTACTCGATGGAGCCGAGGGGAAATAATCAGCCCCAGCATTTT.

This sequence joins TRBV7-9 and TRBJ2-2; D is undetermined. V was trimmed by 7 bases and J by 6 bases, leaving 12 bases between them. The CDR3 length is 13 residues. Germline CDR1 SEHNR, CDR2 FQNEAQ (reference sequence). The CDR3 coding sequence is TGTGCCAGCACCCTATTCCAGTCCGGGGAGCTGTTTTTT. Amino acid sequence: CASTLFQSGELFF.

The chain joins TRBV7-9 to TRBJ1-1; the D is unclear. The CDR3 totals 14 residues. The germline gives CDR1 SEHNR, CDR2 FQNEAQ (reference sequence). Trimming took off 0 bases at V and 0 bases at J, with 5 bases between the two ends. CDR3 sequence: CASSLALMNTEAFF. The CDR3 DNA follows: TGTGCCAGCAGCTTAGCGCTGATGAACACTGAAGCTTTCTTT.